This T cell receptor beta chain was captured in a study of spatial heterogeneity in lung cancer. Study-level findings and limits: Blood showed ubiquitous tumor TCRs more often at resection than at routine follow-up.

In the case of this clonotype: Its antigen is not known.

In TCRdb, the 5' RACE reads were re-called with MiXCR into one record per CDR3 protein. Among 85,000 to 100,000 distinct CDR3 sequences, over 9.5% were seen once, and the ten largest hold just over 40%. The CDR3 extends over 12 amino acids. Germline V lookup: CDR1 DFQATT, CDR2 SNEGSKA (reference sequence). The time point was: sample taken at primary tumor resection. The donors, roughly 70 patients with untreated early-stage non-small cell lung cancer, provided the samples. This receptor was obtained from a male donor with early-stage non-small cell lung cancer. The sample in question was PBMCs, obtained at surgery. The chain links TRBV20-1 to TRBJ2-7; 7 bases match TRBD2. The CDR3 DNA reads TGCAGAGATCCGCTAGCGGCCTACGAGCAGTACTTC. This gives the protein CRDPLAAYEQYF.